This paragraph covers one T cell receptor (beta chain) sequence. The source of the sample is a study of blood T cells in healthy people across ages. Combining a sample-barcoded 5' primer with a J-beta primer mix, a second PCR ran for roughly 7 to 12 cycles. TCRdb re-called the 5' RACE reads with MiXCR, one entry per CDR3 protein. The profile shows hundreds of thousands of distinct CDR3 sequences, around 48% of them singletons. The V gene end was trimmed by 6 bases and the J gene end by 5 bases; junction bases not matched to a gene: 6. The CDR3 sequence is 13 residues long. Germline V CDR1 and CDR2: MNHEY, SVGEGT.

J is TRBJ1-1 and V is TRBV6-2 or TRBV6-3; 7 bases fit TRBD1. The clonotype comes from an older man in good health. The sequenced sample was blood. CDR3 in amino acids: CASRTGDRTEAFF. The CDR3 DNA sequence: TGTGCCAGCAGGACCGGGGACAGAACTGAAGCTTTCTTT.